A selection of T cell receptor beta chains follows, all from one sample in a study of blood T cell repertoires in COVID-19. Only in-frame clones appear in the TCRdb table, and some are missing; sequencing was by immunoSEQ multiplex PCR. The table shows approximately 130,000 clones, with 84% occurring only once. Sequenced sample: peripheral blood. The source of these receptors is a human donor in a cohort sampled during active COVID-19. Each CDR3 is given with its conserved first and last residue. The order of the fields is D gene, clone size, V gene, J gene, CDR3 protein, CDR3 DNA. The D gene is left open where the match is weak. Rows give clone size only sometimes, using once, few, many, or a class for an expanded clone.

.	.	TRBV7-9	TRBJ1-2	CASSPSGYDYGYTF	TGTGCCAGCAGCCCGTCCGGGTACGACTATGGCTACACCTTC
TRBD2	.	TRBV6-2/TRBV6-3	TRBJ2-1	CASSYPRGGLYNEQFF	TGTGCCAGCAGTTATCCACGGGGGGGCCTATACAATGAGCAGTTCTTC
TRBD1	.	TRBV4-1	TRBJ2-7	CASSQRDRGIYEQYF	TGCGCCAGCAGCCAGAGGGACAGGGGAATATACGAGCAGTACTTC
.	.	TRBV20-1	TRBJ2-1	CSARDYSEQFF	TGCAGTGCTAGAGATTATAGTGAGCAGTTCTTC
TRBD2	.	TRBV13	TRBJ2-3	CASRHGDLAGVPADTQYF	TGTGCCAGCAGGCACGGGGATCTAGCGGGGGTCCCGGCAGATACGCAGTATTTT
TRBD2	few	TRBV2	TRBJ2-7	CASRGTSSIKQYF	TGTGCCAGCCGTGGGACTAGCTCTATAAAGCAGTACTTC
TRBD1	.	TRBV18	TRBJ2-2	CASSPPTGTGAGELFF	TGTGCCAGCTCACCTCCGACCGGGACAGGGGCCGGGGAGCTGTTTTTT
.	.	TRBV11-1	TRBJ1-5	CASSFPGTFQPQHF	TGTGCCAGCAGCTTTCCCGGGACTTTTCAGCCCCAGCATTTT
.	.	TRBV11-2	TRBJ1-2	CASSLAQYYGYTF	TGTGCCAGCAGCTTAGCACAGTACTATGGCTACACCTTC
.	.	TRBV5-6	TRBJ1-2	CASSPRDIPSYGYTF	TGTGCCAGCAGCCCCCGGGACATTCCTTCCTATGGCTACACCTTC
TRBD1	.	TRBV27	TRBJ1-1	CASSRTGGTEAFF	TGTGCCAGCAGTAGGACAGGGGGCACTGAAGCTTTCTTT
TRBD2	.	TRBV2	TRBJ2-7	CASREGLADPYEQYF	TGTGCCAGCAGGGAGGGACTAGCTGACCCCTACGAGCAGTACTTC
.	.	TRBV20-1	TRBJ2-5	CSASLSTSGETQYF	TGCAGTGCTAGTCTGAGTACTTCTGGAGAGACCCAGTACTTC
TRBD1	.	TRBV18	TRBJ1-4	CASSRPGTGAGEKLFF	TGTGCCAGCTCACGTCCCGGGACAGGGGCGGGTGAAAAACTGTTTTTT
.	.	TRBV6-5	TRBJ2-7	CASTRVGQDEQYF	TGTGCCAGCACGAGGGTCGGGCAGGACGAGCAGTACTTC
.	.	TRBV5-1	TRBJ2-2	CASSAEQGSNTGELFF	TGCGCCAGCAGCGCCGAACAGGGATCGAACACCGGGGAGCTGTTTTTT
.	.	TRBV7-9	TRBJ2-1	CASSPRQGAIAAYNEQFF	TGTGCCAGCAGCCCTCGACAGGGAGCAATAGCGGCCTACAATGAGCAGTTCTTC
TRBD1	.	TRBV19	TRBJ2-2	CASSIDRTGNTGELFF	TGTGCCAGTAGTATTGATCGGACAGGGAACACCGGGGAGCTGTTTTTT
.	.	TRBV3-1/TRBV3-2	TRBJ1-1	CASTGEENTEAFF	TGTGCCAGCACTGGGGAGGAGAACACTGAAGCTTTCTTT
.	.	TRBV19	TRBJ1-1	CASSTTGNTEAFF	TGTGCCAGTAGTACGACAGGGAACACTGAAGCTTTCTTT
TRBD2	.	TRBV25-1	TRBJ2-1	CTSSASIGAGGNEQFF	TGTACCAGCAGCGCCTCTATAGGTGCGGGGGGGAATGAGCAGTTCTTC
TRBD2	.	TRBV28	TRBJ2-5	CASRTTSGGETQYF	TGTGCCAGCAGAACGACTAGCGGGGGGGAGACCCAGTACTTC
TRBD1	.	TRBV19	TRBJ1-2	CASRDSSNYGYTF	TGTGCCTCGAGGGACAGCTCTAACTATGGCTACACCTTC
TRBD2	.	TRBV3-1/TRBV3-2	TRBJ2-1	CASSQDPRGLVNEQFF	TGTGCCAGCAGCCAAGATCCGCGGGGGTTGGTCAATGAGCAGTTCTTC
TRBD2	.	TRBV3-1/TRBV3-2	TRBJ2-5	CASRTIAGERETQYF	TGTGCCAGCAGAACTATAGCGGGGGAAAGGGAGACCCAGTACTTC
.	.	TRBV28	TRBJ1-1	CASRTGNPLNTEAFF	TGTGCCAGCAGAACGGGGAACCCCCTTAACACTGAAGCTTTCTTT
.	few	TRBV6-5	TRBJ1-2	CASSSTGSYGYTF	TGTGCCAGCAGTAGCACAGGATCCTATGGCTACACCTTC
TRBD2	.	TRBV12-5	TRBJ2-3	CASGLVHLRGGNTDTQYF	TGTGCTAGTGGTTTGGTACACCTGCGGGGAGGGAACACAGATACGCAGTATTTT
.	.	TRBV10-3	TRBJ1-1	CAISGLVNTEAFF	TGTGCCATCAGCGGACTTGTGAACACTGAAGCTTTCTTT
.	.	TRBV4-1	TRBJ2-7	CASSQLRGADSYEQYF	TGCGCCAGCAGCCAACTTCGGGGGGCCGATAGTTACGAGCAGTACTTC
TRBD2	.	TRBV5-4	TRBJ2-3	CASSHSGGASYTQYF	TGTGCCAGCAGCCATAGCGGGGGGGCCAGCTATACGCAGTATTTT
.	.	TRBV28	TRBJ1-3	CASSYNSGNTIYF	TGTGCCAGCAGTTATAACTCTGGAAACACCATATATTTT
.	once	TRBV4-1	TRBJ2-3	CASSQGKAVPTDTQYF	TGCGCCAGCAGCCAAGGGAAGGCGGTTCCCACAGATACGCAGTATTTT
.	.	TRBV18	TRBJ2-3	CASSPLKTGSTDTQYF	TGTGCCAGCTCACCACTAAAGACAGGTTCGACAGATACGCAGTATTTT
TRBD1	.	TRBV11-2	TRBJ1-1	CASSLVRGQGGSEAFF	TGTGCCAGCAGCTTAGTACGTGGTCAGGGGGGTTCGGAAGCTTTCTTT
.	.	TRBV6-5	TRBJ2-1	CASLSYNEQFF	TGTGCCAGCCTATCATACAATGAGCAGTTCTTC
.	.	TRBV11-2	TRBJ2-7	CASSIRTGEQYF	TGTGCCAGCAGCATTCGAACAGGCGAGCAGTACTTC
.	once	TRBV5-6	TRBJ1-3	CASSLDSGYSGNTIYF	TGTGCCAGCAGCCTCGACAGCGGGTACTCTGGAAACACCATATATTTT
TRBD1	once	TRBV7-6	TRBJ2-7	CASSSRTGWEPYEQYF	TGTGCCAGCAGTTCCCGGACAGGGTGGGAACCCTACGAGCAGTACTTC
TRBD1	.	TRBV4-1	TRBJ1-2	CASRRDRVAGYTF	TGCGCCAGCAGGCGGGACAGGGTAGCTGGCTACACCTTC
TRBD1	.	TRBV18	TRBJ2-2	CASSPSGQGASGELFF	TGTGCCAGCTCACCTTCGGGACAGGGGGCGTCCGGGGAGCTGTTTTTT
.	.	TRBV28	TRBJ1-5	CASRSEGPGVDQPQHF	TGTGCCAGCAGATCCGAGGGGCCGGGGGTCGATCAGCCCCAGCATTTT
.	.	TRBV5-8	TRBJ2-5	CASSLLEFQETQYF	TGTGCCAGCAGCTTGTTAGAATTCCAAGAGACCCAGTACTTC
TRBD1	.	TRBV7-8	TRBJ1-2	CASSSPDRGQGNYGYTF	TGTGCCAGCAGCTCCCCGGACAGGGGGCAAGGGAACTATGGCTACACCTTC
TRBD1	.	TRBV29-1	TRBJ1-4	CSVGTGQGSYGNEKLFF	TGCAGCGTTGGTACGGGACAGGGGTCTTATGGTAATGAAAAACTGTTTTTT
TRBD1	.	TRBV5-4	TRBJ1-2	CASSLSDRGPTGDGYTF	TGTGCCAGCAGCTTGTCGGACAGGGGGCCTACCGGGGATGGCTACACCTTC
TRBD1	once	TRBV7-3	TRBJ1-6	CASSSGQGYNSPLHF	TGTGCCAGCAGCTCGGGACAGGGATATAATTCACCCCTCCACTTT
TRBD1	.	TRBV30	TRBJ1-5	CAWRSGGGGQPQHF	TGTGCCTGGAGATCAGGGGGCGGTGGGCAGCCCCAGCATTTT
.	.	TRBV7-8	TRBJ1-1	CASSPWAGQAFF	TGTGCCAGCAGCCCCTGGGCAGGGCAAGCTTTCTTT
TRBD1	once	TRBV18	TRBJ2-1	CASSPSNRGNKNEQFF	TGTGCCAGCTCACCCTCGAACAGGGGAAACAAGAATGAGCAGTTCTTC
TRBD1	.	TRBV10-1	TRBJ1-1	CASSTGGSNTEAFF	TGCGCCAGCAGTACAGGGGGGTCGAACACTGAAGCTTTCTTT